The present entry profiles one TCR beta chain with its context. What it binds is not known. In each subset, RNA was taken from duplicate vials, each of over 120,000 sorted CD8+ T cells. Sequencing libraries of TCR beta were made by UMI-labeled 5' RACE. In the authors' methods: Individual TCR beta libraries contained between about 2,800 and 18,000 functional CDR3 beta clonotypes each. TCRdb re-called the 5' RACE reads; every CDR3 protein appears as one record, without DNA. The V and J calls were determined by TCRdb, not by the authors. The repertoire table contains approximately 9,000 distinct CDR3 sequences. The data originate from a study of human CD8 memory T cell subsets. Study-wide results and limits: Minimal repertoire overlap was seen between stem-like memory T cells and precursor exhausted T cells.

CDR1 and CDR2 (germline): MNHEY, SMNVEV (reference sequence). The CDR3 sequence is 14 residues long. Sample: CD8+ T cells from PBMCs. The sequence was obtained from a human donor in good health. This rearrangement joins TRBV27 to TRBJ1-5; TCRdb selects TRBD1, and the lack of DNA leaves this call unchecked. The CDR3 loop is CASSFTGTGAPQHF.